This is a list of T cell receptor beta chains from one sample in a study of blood T cell repertoires in COVID-19. Only in-frame clones appear in the TCRdb table, and some are missing; sequencing was by immunoSEQ multiplex PCR. The table has about 300,000 clones, about 80% seen once. The sample comprised peripheral blood. The source of these receptors is a woman aged 45-59 years who had recovered from COVID-19. The CDR3 runs from the conserved cysteine through the conserved F or W. Each record gives: J gene, clone size, D gene, CDR3 length, V gene, CDR3 protein, CDR3 DNA. D genes are given only for firm matches. Clone size appears in some rows only: once, few, many, or a class for an expanded clone.

j_call: TRBJ1-1; clone_size: once; d_call: TRBD1; cdr3_length: 17; v_call: TRBV18; cdr3_aa: CASSHGQGFGGNTEAFF; cdr3_nt: TGTGCCAGCTCACACGGACAGGGGTTTGGAGGAAACACTGAAGCTTTCTTT
j_call: TRBJ2-3; clone_size: NA; d_call: NA; cdr3_length: 15; v_call: TRBV18; cdr3_aa: CASSPQGLLTDTQYF; cdr3_nt: TGTGCCAGCTCACCACAGGGACTCCTCACAGATACGCAGTATTTT
j_call: TRBJ1-1; clone_size: NA; d_call: TRBD1; cdr3_length: 13; v_call: TRBV7-2; cdr3_aa: CASSSYTGVEAFF; cdr3_nt: TGTGCCAGCAGCTCATACACAGGGGTTGAAGCTTTCTTT
j_call: TRBJ2-1; clone_size: NA; d_call: TRBD2; cdr3_length: 15; v_call: TRBV7-2; cdr3_aa: CASSFNSGYNNEQFF; cdr3_nt: TGTGCCAGCAGCTTTAATAGCGGGTATAACAATGAGCAGTTCTTC
j_call: TRBJ1-5; clone_size: NA; d_call: TRBD1; cdr3_length: 19; v_call: TRBV28; cdr3_aa: CASSLRKTSGQGYNQPQHF; cdr3_nt: TGTGCCAGCAGTTTACGAAAGACATCGGGACAGGGTTACAATCAGCCCCAGCATTTT
j_call: TRBJ1-2; clone_size: NA; d_call: TRBD1; cdr3_length: 15; v_call: TRBV6-5; cdr3_aa: CASMKGQPANYGYTF; cdr3_nt: TGTGCCAGCATGAAGGGACAGCCGGCTAACTATGGCTACACCTTC
j_call: TRBJ1-1; clone_size: NA; d_call: NA; cdr3_length: 15; v_call: TRBV5-4; cdr3_aa: CASSLMAGINTEAFF; cdr3_nt: TGTGCCAGCAGCTTGATGGCAGGGATCAACACTGAAGCTTTCTTT
j_call: TRBJ2-7; clone_size: NA; d_call: NA; cdr3_length: 11; v_call: TRBV28; cdr3_aa: CASSFLGGQYF; cdr3_nt: TGTGCCAGCAGCTTCCTGGGGGGGCAGTACTTC
j_call: TRBJ2-3; clone_size: NA; d_call: TRBD2; cdr3_length: 15; v_call: TRBV9; cdr3_aa: CASSVGGGGTDTQYF; cdr3_nt: TGTGCCAGCAGCGTAGGCGGGGGGGGCACAGATACGCAGTATTTT
j_call: TRBJ1-1; clone_size: NA; d_call: TRBD1; cdr3_length: 14; v_call: TRBV7-2; cdr3_aa: CASSLVQGVTEAFF; cdr3_nt: TGTGCCAGCAGCTTAGTGCAGGGGGTAACTGAAGCTTTCTTT
j_call: TRBJ2-3; clone_size: NA; d_call: NA; cdr3_length: 15; v_call: TRBV18; cdr3_aa: CASSPESTSTDTQYF; cdr3_nt: TGTGCCAGCTCACCAGAAAGTACTAGCACAGATACGCAGTATTTT
j_call: TRBJ1-6; clone_size: NA; d_call: NA; cdr3_length: 15; v_call: TRBV5-6; cdr3_aa: CASSFFGVDNSPLHF; cdr3_nt: TGTGCCAGCAGCTTTTTCGGAGTCGATAATTCACCCCTCCACTTT
j_call: TRBJ1-2; clone_size: NA; d_call: NA; cdr3_length: 12; v_call: TRBV28; cdr3_aa: CASSFPPGGYTF; cdr3_nt: TGTGCCAGCAGTTTCCCTCCGGGTGGCTACACCTTC
j_call: TRBJ2-7; clone_size: NA; d_call: TRBD1; cdr3_length: 12; v_call: TRBV12-3/TRBV12-4; cdr3_aa: CASSQGAYEQYF; cdr3_nt: TGTGCCAGCAGTCAGGGGGCCTACGAGCAGTACTTC
j_call: TRBJ2-1; clone_size: NA; d_call: TRBD2; cdr3_length: 20; v_call: TRBV7-8; cdr3_aa: CASSLLLAGTTGPPLNEQFF; cdr3_nt: TGTGCCAGCAGCTTACTCCTAGCGGGAACTACGGGTCCCCCCCTCAATGAGCAGTTCTTC
j_call: TRBJ2-7; clone_size: NA; d_call: TRBD1; cdr3_length: 13; v_call: TRBV12-3/TRBV12-4; cdr3_aa: CASSRDRVNEQYF; cdr3_nt: TGTGCCAGCAGCAGAGACAGGGTCAATGAGCAGTACTTC
j_call: TRBJ2-1; clone_size: few; d_call: TRBD2; cdr3_length: 14; v_call: TRBV15; cdr3_aa: CATRREGPYNEQFF; cdr3_nt: TGTGCCACCCGTAGGGAGGGGCCCTACAATGAGCAGTTCTTC
j_call: TRBJ2-5; clone_size: NA; d_call: NA; cdr3_length: 13; v_call: TRBV30; cdr3_aa: CAWTGQFLETQYF; cdr3_nt: TGTGCCTGGACAGGACAATTTTTAGAGACCCAGTACTTC
j_call: TRBJ2-5; clone_size: NA; d_call: NA; cdr3_length: 15; v_call: TRBV15; cdr3_aa: CATSREADIQETQYF; cdr3_nt: TGTGCCACCAGCAGAGAAGCTGACATCCAAGAGACCCAGTACTTC
j_call: TRBJ1-3; clone_size: NA; d_call: NA; cdr3_length: 16; v_call: TRBV5-4; cdr3_aa: CASSLGGGLSGNTIYF; cdr3_nt: TGTGCCAGCAGCTTGGGAGGGGGATTGTCGGGAAACACCATATATTTT
j_call: TRBJ2-7; clone_size: NA; d_call: NA; cdr3_length: 15; v_call: TRBV2; cdr3_aa: CASSEGGDRTYEQYF; cdr3_nt: TGTGCCAGCAGTGAAGGGGGGGACAGAACCTACGAGCAGTACTTC
j_call: TRBJ2-1; clone_size: NA; d_call: NA; cdr3_length: 13; v_call: TRBV6-2/TRBV6-3; cdr3_aa: CASSYGLTGLQFF; cdr3_nt: TGTGCCAGCAGTTACGGGCTAACCGGACTGCAGTTCTTC
j_call: TRBJ2-5; clone_size: NA; d_call: TRBD1; cdr3_length: 16; v_call: TRBV10-3; cdr3_aa: CAISASRQGNQETQYF; cdr3_nt: TGTGCCATCAGTGCATCTAGACAGGGTAACCAAGAGACCCAGTACTTC
j_call: TRBJ1-2; clone_size: NA; d_call: TRBD1; cdr3_length: 15; v_call: TRBV6-5; cdr3_aa: CASIPGTGVGYGYTF; cdr3_nt: TGTGCCAGCATCCCCGGGACAGGAGTTGGATATGGCTACACCTTC
j_call: TRBJ2-5; clone_size: NA; d_call: NA; cdr3_length: 13; v_call: TRBV15; cdr3_aa: CATSSRLEETQYF; cdr3_nt: TGTGCCACCAGCAGCAGACTGGAAGAGACCCAGTACTTC
j_call: TRBJ2-1; clone_size: NA; d_call: NA; cdr3_length: 15; v_call: TRBV11-3; cdr3_aa: CASSFSGTLINEQFF; cdr3_nt: TGTGCCAGCAGCTTTTCCGGGACTCTCATTAATGAGCAGTTCTTC
j_call: TRBJ2-7; clone_size: NA; d_call: TRBD1; cdr3_length: 12; v_call: TRBV11-3; cdr3_aa: CASSPGGAEQYF; cdr3_nt: TGTGCCAGCAGCCCAGGGGGCGCCGAGCAGTACTTC
j_call: TRBJ2-1; clone_size: NA; d_call: NA; cdr3_length: 14; v_call: TRBV30; cdr3_aa: CAWNVLSSYNEQFF; cdr3_nt: TGTGCCTGGAATGTCTTGAGCTCCTACAATGAGCAGTTCTTC
j_call: TRBJ1-5; clone_size: NA; d_call: NA; cdr3_length: 15; v_call: TRBV2; cdr3_aa: CASSATGNSNQPQHF; cdr3_nt: TGTGCCAGCAGTGCTACAGGGAACAGCAATCAGCCCCAGCATTTT